Listed below are T cell receptor beta chains from one sample, sequenced in a study of cytomegalovirus exposure and HLA in healthy donors. The data were produced by immunoSEQ multiplex PCR, yet TCRdb's version contains in-frame clones alone and is incomplete. This sample has about 180,000 clones, with roughly three quarters found just once. Source material: PBMCs. Receptors were obtained from a male donor in good health and CMV-seronegative. Each CDR3 is given with its conserved first and last residue. Fields, in order: J gene, clone size, D gene, V gene, CDR3 DNA, CDR3 protein. D genes are given only for firm matches. The size field is filled for only some rows; it gives once, few, many or a size class.

j_call: TRBJ2-7
clone_size: few
d_call: TRBD2
v_call: TRBV28
cdr3_nt: TGTGCCAGCCGTACGGCGGCGGGAGGGCTTACCGAGCAGTACTTC
cdr3_aa: CASRTAAGGLTEQYF

j_call: TRBJ1-2
clone_size: .
d_call: TRBD1
v_call: TRBV9
cdr3_nt: TGTGCCAGCAGCGTAGGAGACAGGGGGTTTTATGGCTACACCTTC
cdr3_aa: CASSVGDRGFYGYTF

j_call: TRBJ2-1
clone_size: .
d_call: TRBD2
v_call: TRBV6-5
cdr3_nt: TGTGCCAGCAGTTACTCGGGCGGGAGGAGGGGCAATGAGCAGTTCTTC
cdr3_aa: CASSYSGGRRGNEQFF

j_call: TRBJ1-3
clone_size: .
d_call: .
v_call: TRBV7-6
cdr3_nt: TGTGCCAGCAGCCGGATCGGGGGGGTTGGAAACACCATATATTTT
cdr3_aa: CASSRIGGVGNTIYF

j_call: TRBJ2-7
clone_size: .
d_call: TRBD2
v_call: TRBV2
cdr3_nt: TGTGCCAGCAAGGAGCGGGAGGGCGGGTCCTACGAGCAGTACTTC
cdr3_aa: CASKEREGGSYEQYF

j_call: TRBJ2-5
clone_size: .
d_call: TRBD1
v_call: TRBV18
cdr3_nt: TGTGCCAGCTCAAACAGGGGCCAAGAGACCCAGTACTTC
cdr3_aa: CASSNRGQETQYF

j_call: TRBJ2-1
clone_size: .
d_call: .
v_call: TRBV10-3
cdr3_nt: TGTGCCATCAGCCCGGGATCTTACAATGAGCAGTTCTTC
cdr3_aa: CAISPGSYNEQFF

j_call: TRBJ1-1
clone_size: few
d_call: TRBD1
v_call: TRBV13
cdr3_nt: TGTGCCAGCAGCTTAGGGGACAGGGGGAACACTGAAGCTTTCTTT
cdr3_aa: CASSLGDRGNTEAFF

j_call: TRBJ2-3
clone_size: .
d_call: TRBD2
v_call: TRBV5-4
cdr3_nt: TGTGCCAGCCGGATGCTAGCGGGAGTATCGGATACGCAGTATTTT
cdr3_aa: CASRMLAGVSDTQYF

j_call: TRBJ2-5
clone_size: .
d_call: TRBD2
v_call: TRBV10-2
cdr3_nt: TGCGCCAGCAGTGAGTCGGGGGGGCAAGAGACCCAGTACTTC
cdr3_aa: CASSESGGQETQYF

j_call: TRBJ2-7
clone_size: .
d_call: .
v_call: TRBV9
cdr3_nt: TGTGCCAGCAGCGTAGCTGCTAGCGACTCCTACGAGCAGTACTTC
cdr3_aa: CASSVAASDSYEQYF

j_call: TRBJ2-1
clone_size: .
d_call: TRBD1
v_call: TRBV13
cdr3_nt: TGTGCCAGCAGCTTGGGACAGGACAATGAGCAGTTCTTC
cdr3_aa: CASSLGQDNEQFF

j_call: TRBJ2-3
clone_size: .
d_call: .
v_call: TRBV7-8
cdr3_nt: TGTGTCAGCGGTCGGAGGGGCAATACGGCAGATACGCAGTATTTT
cdr3_aa: CVSGRRGNTADTQYF

j_call: TRBJ2-2
clone_size: .
d_call: .
v_call: TRBV19
cdr3_nt: TGTGCCAGTAGTATTGAAGGAGACACCGGGGAGCTGTTTTTT
cdr3_aa: CASSIEGDTGELFF

j_call: TRBJ1-4
clone_size: once
d_call: .
v_call: TRBV25-1
cdr3_nt: TGTGCCAGCAGTGGAGGGTTGCTAGGTCGTGAAAAACTGTTTTTT
cdr3_aa: CASSGGLLGREKLFF

j_call: TRBJ2-1
clone_size: .
d_call: TRBD2
v_call: TRBV7-2
cdr3_nt: TGTGCCAGCAGCTTGGGCGGGAGTAAGTGGAATGAGCAGTTCTTC
cdr3_aa: CASSLGGSKWNEQFF

j_call: TRBJ2-7
clone_size: .
d_call: .
v_call: TRBV21-1
cdr3_nt: TGTGCCAGCAGCAAAGCCGGGGGGCGGGCGACCTACGAGCAGTACTTC
cdr3_aa: CASSKAGGRATYEQYF

j_call: TRBJ2-1
clone_size: .
d_call: TRBD1
v_call: TRBV30
cdr3_nt: TGTGCCTGGAGTATATCAGGGGGCATGGATGAGCAGTTCTTC
cdr3_aa: CAWSISGGMDEQFF

j_call: TRBJ2-3
clone_size: .
d_call: TRBD2
v_call: TRBV6-1
cdr3_nt: TGTGCCAGCAGTGGGACTAGCGGGAGGGGAGATACGCAGTATTTT
cdr3_aa: CASSGTSGRGDTQYF

j_call: TRBJ2-5
clone_size: .
d_call: .
v_call: TRBV6-6
cdr3_nt: TGTGCCAGCAGTCAGGGAGAGACCCAGTACTTC
cdr3_aa: CASSQGETQYF

j_call: TRBJ2-3
clone_size: .
d_call: TRBD2
v_call: TRBV28
cdr3_nt: TGTGCCAGCAGTTTACCCCGACTAGCCCGGCTCACAGATACGCAGTATTTT
cdr3_aa: CASSLPRLARLTDTQYF

j_call: TRBJ2-7
clone_size: .
d_call: .
v_call: TRBV6-1
cdr3_nt: TGTGCCAGCATTGACAAATCGGGCGAGCAGTACTTC
cdr3_aa: CASIDKSGEQYF

j_call: TRBJ2-2
clone_size: .
d_call: .
v_call: TRBV9
cdr3_nt: TGTGCCAGCAGCGTAGGGGCTAACACCGGGGAGCTGTTTTTT
cdr3_aa: CASSVGANTGELFF

j_call: TRBJ2-2
clone_size: .
d_call: TRBD2
v_call: TRBV6-5
cdr3_nt: TGTGCCAGCAGTGCCGGGACTAGCGTGACAGGGGAGCTGTTTTTT
cdr3_aa: CASSAGTSVTGELFF